Following are 11 T cell receptor beta chains from one sample sequenced in a study of T cell repertoires in aging, cancer and after chemotherapy. TRB rearrangements spanning V, D and J were amplified using mixed TRB-A/B primers. TCRdb re-derived calls from the multiplex PCR reads in MiXCR, one entry per CDR3 protein. The sample yields fewer than 20,000 distinct CDR3 sequences, 50% seen once. The template was genomic DNA from peripheral blood, not RNA. The source material was blood. The receptors derive from a human donor in good health.

Of note for this clonotype: The CDR3 carries no conserved terminal phenylalanine or tryptophan, so it likely arises from a read error. For the CDR3, the DNA is TGTGCCAGCAGACAGACAGGGGGCGGAGAGCCCCAGCATATT. Protein: CASRQTGGGEPQHI. The V and J genes are TRBV6-1 and TRBJ1-5; 10 bases are shared with TRBD1. Germline assignment: CDR1 MNHNS and CDR2 SASEGT. There are 14 residues in the CDR3. Trimming took 6 bases from V and 8 from J; bases not matched to a gene: 7.

The chain recombines TRBV27 with TRBJ2-7, with 10 bases matching TRBD1. Germline lookup yields CDR1 MNHEY and CDR2 SMNVEV (reference sequence). This CDR3 contains 14 residues. V gave up 9 bases and J gave up 6 bases; unmatched junction bases: 11. CDR3 amino acids: CASATGTGDFEQYF. The CDR3 DNA reads TGTGCCAGTGCCACCGGGACAGGGGACTTCGAGCAGTACTTC.

Only a few counts were recorded for this clonotype. The chain is built from TRBV6-5 and TRBJ2-7; no reliable D call. V lost 0 bases, J lost 7 bases, and 10 bases lay in between. This CDR3 region has 13 residues. The germline V gene encodes CDR1 MNHEY and CDR2 SVGAGI. This CDR3 reads CASSYSSGREQYF. CDR3 nucleotides: TGTGCCAGCAGTTACTCGAGTGGCCGGGAGCAGTACTTC.

The gene calls are TRBV20-1 and TRBJ2-2; D is uncertain. The germline V gene has CDR1 DFQATT and CDR2 SNEGSKA (reference sequence). CDR3 length equals 14 residues. V lost 3 bases and J lost 0, with 8 bases in between. The CDR3 DNA reads as TGCAGTGCTAGTTACTTGGCGAACACCGGGGAGCTGTTTTTT. This sequence encodes CSASYLANTGELFF.

V gene TRBV30 combines with J gene TRBJ2-1; 9 bases align to TRBD2. The V gene's germline CDR1 is GTSNPN and CDR2 SVGIG (reference sequence). The CDR3 totals 14 residues. V was pared by 5 bases and J by 7 bases, with 9 bases of the junction left unmatched. The CDR3 spells CAWGPGLASNEQFF. Written as DNA, the CDR3 is TGTGCCTGGGGTCCGGGACTAGCATCAAATGAGCAGTTCTTC.

The V call is TRBV6-5, the J call TRBJ1-2; 8 bases match TRBD1. J lost 4 bases, V lost 6 bases, and 10 bases had no gene match. This CDR3 has 15 amino acids. Germline values: CDR1 MNHEY, CDR2 SVGAGI. The CDR3 region has the DNA TGTGCCAGCAGCCCAGGACAGGGATTCGTCTATGGCTACACCTTC. This codes for CASSPGQGFVYGYTF.

The V call is TRBV11-2, the J call TRBJ2-2; 9 bases agree with TRBD1. With 4 bases clipped from V and 5 bases from J, the junction kept 5 bases outside the gene matches. Germline V gene lookup returns CDR1 SGHAT and CDR2 FQNNGV. This CDR3 comprises 15 residues. The CDR3, as DNA: TGTGCCAGCAGCTCAGGGACAGGGAAAACCGGGGAGCTGTTTTTT. Translating gives CASSSGTGKTGELFF. Complete variable domain (other parts from reference TRBV11-2 and TRBJ2-2): EAGVAQSPRYKIIEKRQSVAFWCNPISGHATLYWYQQILGQGPKLLIQFQNNGVVDDSQLPKDRFSAERLKGVDSTLKIQPAKLEDSAVYLCASSSGTGKTGELFFGEGSRLTVL.

This clonotype was counted a few times. The rearrangement uses TRBV12-3 or TRBV12-4 and TRBJ2-5; 9 bases map to TRBD1. V gave up 10 bases and J gave up 0 bases; unmatched junction bases: 9. The CDR3 is 15 residues long. The CDR3 loop reads CATAGTGLYQETQYF. The CDR3 nucleotides read TGTGCCACCGCCGGGACAGGGCTGTACCAAGAGACCCAGTACTTC.

In its sample, this clonotype was seen a few times. This chain connects TRBV12-3 or TRBV12-4 to TRBJ1-2; 8 nucleotides line up with TRBD1. Trimming removed 6 bases from V and 3 bases from J; junction bases left unmatched: 3. CDR3 length: 13 residues. The CDR3 sequence: CASRGQAYYGYTF. The CDR3 DNA sequence: TGTGCCAGCAGGGGACAGGCATACTATGGCTACACCTTC.

In its sample, this clonotype ranks as medium-sized. This rearrangement joins TRBV29-1 to TRBJ2-7, with 10 bases lining up with TRBD1. The CDR3 loop spans 13 amino acids. CDR1 SQVTM and CDR2 ANQGSEA come from the germline V gene. With 3 bases clipped from V and 3 bases from J, the junction kept 2 bases outside the gene matches. The DNA for the CDR3 is TGCAGCGTTGACCGGACAGGGGGCTACGAGCAGTACTTC. Encoded protein: CSVDRTGGYEQYF.

V is TRBV19 and J is TRBJ1-1; 8 nucleotides match TRBD1. The CDR3 contains 14 residues. Per germline, CDR1 LNHDA and CDR2 SQIVND (reference sequence). The junction had 7 bases not matched to a gene; V was cut back by 5 bases and J by 5 bases. CDR3 DNA sequence: TGTGCCAGTAGTCCGCAGGGGGCGGTGACTGAAGCTTTCTTT. Translation gives CASSPQGAVTEAFF.